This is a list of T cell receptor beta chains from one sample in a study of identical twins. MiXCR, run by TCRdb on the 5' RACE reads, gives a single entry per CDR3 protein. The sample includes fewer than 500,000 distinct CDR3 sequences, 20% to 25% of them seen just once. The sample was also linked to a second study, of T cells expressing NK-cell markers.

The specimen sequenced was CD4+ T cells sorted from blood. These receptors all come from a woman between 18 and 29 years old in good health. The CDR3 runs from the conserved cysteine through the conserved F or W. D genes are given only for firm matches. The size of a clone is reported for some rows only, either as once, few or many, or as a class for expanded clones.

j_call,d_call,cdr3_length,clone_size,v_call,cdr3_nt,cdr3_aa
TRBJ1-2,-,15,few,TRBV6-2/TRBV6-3,TGTGCCAGCAGTTACTCGCTACAGACATCCAATGGCTACACCTTC,CASSYSLQTSNGYTF
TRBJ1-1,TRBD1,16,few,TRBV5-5,TGTGCCAGCAGCTCTCGACAGGGGGCATTGAACACTGAAGCTTTCTTT,CASSSRQGALNTEAFF
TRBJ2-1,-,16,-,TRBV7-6,TGTGCCAGCAGCCCTTCCCCGGGGCAATACTCAAATGAGCAGTTCTTC,CASSPSPGQYSNEQFF
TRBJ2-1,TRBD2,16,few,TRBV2,TGTGCCAGCAGTGAAGGCAGTACTAGCGGGCACAATGAGCAGTTCTTC,CASSEGSTSGHNEQFF
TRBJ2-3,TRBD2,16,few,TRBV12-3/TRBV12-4,TGTGCCAGCAGTTTAAATAGCGGGGGGATCACAGATACGCAGTATTTT,CASSLNSGGITDTQYF
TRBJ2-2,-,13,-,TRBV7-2,TGTGCCAGCAGCACCGGTCCCCCCGGGGAGCTGTTTTTT,CASSTGPPGELFF
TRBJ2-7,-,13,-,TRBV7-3,TGTGCCAGCAGCTTGAGTAGCGACTACGAGCAGTACTTC,CASSLSSDYEQYF
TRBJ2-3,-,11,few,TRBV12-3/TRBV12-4,TGTGCCAGCAGCCCCGCGGTTACGCAGTATTTT,CASSPAVTQYF
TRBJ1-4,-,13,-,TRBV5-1,TGCGCCAGCAGCTTGAGTCAAAGTGAAAAACTGTTTTTT,CASSLSQSEKLFF
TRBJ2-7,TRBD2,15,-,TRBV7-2,TGTGCCAGCAGCTCAGCTGGCGGGAGGACCTACGAGCAGTACTTC,CASSSAGGRTYEQYF
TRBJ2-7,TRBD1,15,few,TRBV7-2,TGTGCCAGCAGCGAGAGCCTACAGGGGTTCCACGAGCAGTACTTC,CASSESLQGFHEQYF
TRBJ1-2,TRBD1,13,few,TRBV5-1,TGCGCCAGCAGCCTGGACAGGGACGACGGCTACACCTTC,CASSLDRDDGYTF
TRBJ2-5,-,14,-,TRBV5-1,TGCGCCAGCAGCTCGATCGGTTTTGGAGAGACCCAGTACTTC,CASSSIGFGETQYF
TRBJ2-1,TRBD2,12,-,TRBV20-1,TGCAGTGGAGTAGCGGGGCACAATGAGCAGTTCTTC,CSGVAGHNEQFF
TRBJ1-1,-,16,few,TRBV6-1,TGTGCCAGCAGTGCCAGAAATTCAGGGGCGGGTACTGAAGCTTTCTTT,CASSARNSGAGTEAFF
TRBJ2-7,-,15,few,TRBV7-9,TGTGCCAGCAGCACTGTAGCGGAAGGTTCTTACGAGCAGTACTTC,CASSTVAEGSYEQYF
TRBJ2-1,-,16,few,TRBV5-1,TGCGCCAGCAGCGGGCAGGGGCCGGACTCCTACAATGAGCAGTTCTTC,CASSGQGPDSYNEQFF
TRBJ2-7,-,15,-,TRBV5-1,TGCGCCAGCAGTACCGGACCTGCTAGCTCCTACGAGCAGTACTTC,CASSTGPASSYEQYF
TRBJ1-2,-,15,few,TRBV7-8,TGTGCCAGCAGCTTAGGAGACGGCGGGGCCTATGGCTACACCTTC,CASSLGDGGAYGYTF
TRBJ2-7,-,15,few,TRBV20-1,TGCAGTGCTAGAGGGTGGGGGACAAATATCGGCGAGCAGTACTTT,CSARGWGTNIGEQYF
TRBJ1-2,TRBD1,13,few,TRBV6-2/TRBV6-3,TGTGCCAGCAGTGACAGGGGGCAAGGTGGCTACACCTTC,CASSDRGQGGYTF
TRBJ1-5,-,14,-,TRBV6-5,TGTGCCAGCAGTTCGGGGGGTAGTAATCAGCCCCAGCATTTT,CASSSGGSNQPQHF
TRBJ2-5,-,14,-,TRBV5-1,TGCGCCAGCAGCCCGTCGGGGTCACGAGAGACCCAGTACTTC,CASSPSGSRETQYF
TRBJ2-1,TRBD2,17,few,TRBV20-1,TGCAGTGCTAACCGCGGGAGGGGCGGGACCTCCTACAATGAGCAGTTCTTC,CSANRGRGGTSYNEQFF
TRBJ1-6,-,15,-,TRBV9,TGTGCCAGCAGCGTAGCTGGGACTCCCAATTCACCCCTCCACTTT,CASSVAGTPNSPLHF
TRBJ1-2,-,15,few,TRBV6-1,TGTGCCAGCATGGGACAAATGCGGGGAAACTATGGCTACACCTTC,CASMGQMRGNYGYTF
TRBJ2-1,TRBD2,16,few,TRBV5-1,TGCGCCAGCAGCCCAATACTAGCGGGGGTCTACAATGAGCAGTTCTTC,CASSPILAGVYNEQFF
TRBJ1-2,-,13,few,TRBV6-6,TGTGCCAGCAGTCCCGGGGCTGGGGCTGGCTACACCTTC,CASSPGAGAGYTF
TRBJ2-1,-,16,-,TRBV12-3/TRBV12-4,TGTGCCAGCAGTCGCACCCGCCTATTGGGTTACAATGAGCAGTTCTTC,CASSRTRLLGYNEQFF
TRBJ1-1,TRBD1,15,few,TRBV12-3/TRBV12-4,TGTGCCAGCAACTTTAGGGACAGTCTGAACACTGAAGCTTTCTTT,CASNFRDSLNTEAFF
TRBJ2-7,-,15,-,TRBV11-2,TGTGCCAGCAGCTGGGGGGGGACAGGCCCCACCGAGCAGTACTTC,CASSWGGTGPTEQYF
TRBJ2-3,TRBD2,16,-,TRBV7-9,TGTGCCAGCAGCTCTCTAGCGGGAGGTACCGCAGATACGCAGTATTTT,CASSSLAGGTADTQYF
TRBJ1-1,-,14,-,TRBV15,TGTGCCACCAGCAGAGAGACAGTGAACACTGAAGCTTTCTTT,CATSRETVNTEAFF
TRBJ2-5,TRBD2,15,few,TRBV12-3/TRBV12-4,TGTGCCAGCAGTTTAAGACTAGCGGGAGTCAAGACCCAGTACTTC,CASSLRLAGVKTQYF
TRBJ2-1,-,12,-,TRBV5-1,TGCGCCAGCAGCCCCAGGACGGATGAGCAGTTCTTC,CASSPRTDEQFF
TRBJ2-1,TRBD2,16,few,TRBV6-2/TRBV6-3,TGTGCCAGCAGTTACCCGGGACTAGCGGGAGCTCATGAGCAGTTCTTC,CASSYPGLAGAHEQFF
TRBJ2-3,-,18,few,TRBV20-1,TGCAGTGCTAGTAGCGGAGCTCTAAGGGACTTACGCACAGATACGCAGTATTTT,CSASSGALRDLRTDTQYF
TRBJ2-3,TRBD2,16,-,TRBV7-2,TGTGCCAGCAGCTTAGCGCCGGGGGGACTGACAGATACGCAGTATTTT,CASSLAPGGLTDTQYF
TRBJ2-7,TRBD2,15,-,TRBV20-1,TGCAGTGCTAGGCCTTCTAGCGGGGGGGCATACGAGCAGTACTTC,CSARPSSGGAYEQYF
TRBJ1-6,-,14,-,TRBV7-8,TGTGCCAGCAGCTTACAGGGGCAGAATTCACCCCTCCACTTT,CASSLQGQNSPLHF
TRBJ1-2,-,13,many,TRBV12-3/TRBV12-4,TGTGCCAGCGGGGCAGGGACCAACTATGGCTACACCTTC,CASGAGTNYGYTF
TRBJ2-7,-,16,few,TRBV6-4,TGTGCCAGCAGTGACTCCTGGGGGCCCACCACCTACGAGCAGTACTTC,CASSDSWGPTTYEQYF
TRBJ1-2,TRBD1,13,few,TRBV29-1,TGCAGCGACGGGACAGGGGGCCGGTATGGCTACACCTTC,CSDGTGGRYGYTF
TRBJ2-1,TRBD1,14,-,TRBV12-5,TGTGCTAGTGGCCCGGGACAGAAATGGGATGAGCAGTTCTTC,CASGPGQKWDEQFF
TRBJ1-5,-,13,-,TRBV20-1,TGCAGTGTTCGACAGACCGTCAATCAGCCCCAGCATTTT,CSVRQTVNQPQHF
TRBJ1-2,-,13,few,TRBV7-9,TGTGCCAGCAGCTTAGTGGGCAACTATGGCTACACCTTC,CASSLVGNYGYTF
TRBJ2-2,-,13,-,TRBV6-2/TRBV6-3,TGTGCCAGCAGGGACCGAAGGTTCGGGGAGCTGTTTTTT,CASRDRRFGELFF
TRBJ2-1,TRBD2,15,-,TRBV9,TGTGCCAGCAGCGTGATAGCGGGGGGTAACAATGAGCAGTTCTTC,CASSVIAGGNNEQFF
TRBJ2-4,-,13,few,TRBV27,TGTGCCAGCAGCAGGGCGCGGGTTGACATTCAGTACTTC,CASSRARVDIQYF
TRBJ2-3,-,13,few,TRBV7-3,TGTGCCAGCAGCTTAAACGAGGAAGATACGCAGTATTTT,CASSLNEEDTQYF
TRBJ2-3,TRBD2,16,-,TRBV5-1,TGCGCCAGCAGCTTGACCGGACTAGCGGTCACAGATACGCAGTATTTT,CASSLTGLAVTDTQYF
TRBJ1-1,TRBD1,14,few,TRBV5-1,TGCGCCAGCAGCTCGGGACAGGGAAGGGCTGAAGCTTTCTTT,CASSSGQGRAEAFF
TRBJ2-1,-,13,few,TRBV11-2,TGTGCCAGCAGCTCCGGTCGGGACAATGAGCAGTTCTTC,CASSSGRDNEQFF
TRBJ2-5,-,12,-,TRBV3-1,TGTGCCAGCAGCCTCGGACTAACGGCCCAGTACTTC,CASSLGLTAQYF
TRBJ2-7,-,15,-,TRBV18,TGTGCCAGCTCACCTGGGACACAACGTGCCTACGAGCAGTACTTC,CASSPGTQRAYEQYF
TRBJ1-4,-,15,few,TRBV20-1,TGCAGTGCTAGAGATCCCCTCAGGGCGGTTGAAAAACTGTTTTTT,CSARDPLRAVEKLFF
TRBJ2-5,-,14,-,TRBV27,TGTGCCAGCAGTTGGGGTTGGGGGCAAGAGACCCAGTACTTC,CASSWGWGQETQYF
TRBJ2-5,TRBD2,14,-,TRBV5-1,TGCGCCAGCAGCTTCGCTAGCGGCTACGAGACCCAGTACTTC,CASSFASGYETQYF
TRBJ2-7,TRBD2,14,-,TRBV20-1,TGCAGTGCTACCCGGACTAGCGGGAGCTACGAGCAGTACTTC,CSATRTSGSYEQYF
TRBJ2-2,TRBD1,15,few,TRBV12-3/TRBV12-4,TGTGCCAGCAGTTCGGACAGGGCGGTCACCGGGGAGCTGTTTTTT,CASSSDRAVTGELFF